The 32 T cell receptor beta chains given below trace back to one sample, sequenced in a study of PD-L1 blockade in urothelial cancer. Here immunoSEQ multiplex PCR was the method, and the copy in TCRdb shows in-frame clones only, minus some. This sample yields 60,000 to 85,000 clones, of which 75% to 90% are seen a single time; roughly 5.2% belongs to the top ten. This specimen was PBMCs, taken around atezolizumab (anti-PD-L1) treatment. The receptors originated from a woman in her 70s with urothelial cancer.

CDR3 sequence reads: CATSREEDRAGYGYTF. The CDR3 DNA reads as TGTGCCACCAGCAGAGAAGAGGACAGGGCGGGCTATGGCTACACCTTC. The genes are TRBV15 and TRBJ1-2, with 8 nucleotides matching TRBD1. The germline gives CDR1 LNHNV, CDR2 YYDKDF (reference sequence). V lost 0 bases to trimming and J lost 4 bases; unmatched junction nucleotides: 7. This CDR3 is 16 amino acids long.

This clone was observed once. The chain couples TRBV7-6 to TRBJ2-3; 11 positions match TRBD2. Losses at the gene ends were 1 base for V and 2 bases for J; bases not matched to a gene: 2. The germline V gene has CDR1 SGHVS and CDR2 FNYEAQ. The CDR3 runs 16 residues. The CDR3 protein is CASSLGLAGTTDTQYF. CDR3 nucleotide sequence: TGTGCCAGCAGCTTAGGACTAGCGGGGACCACAGATACGCAGTATTTT.

This clone occurred once. The chain links TRBV7-9 to TRBJ1-4, with TRBD1 matching over 7 bases. The CDR3 sequence is 14 residues long. Germline CDR1 reads SEHNR; CDR2 reads FQNEAQ (reference sequence). J was trimmed by 5 bases and V by 3 bases; bases with no gene match: 3. The CDR3 reads CASSLGQLNEKLFF. The CDR3 DNA reads as TGTGCCAGCAGCTTGGGACAGCTAAATGAAAAACTGTTTTTT.

This rearrangement joins TRBV7-8 to TRBJ2-7; TRBD2 is a possible D gene (6 bases). The CDR3 loop spans 17 amino acids. Germline CDR1 SGHVS, CDR2 FQNEAQ. Trimming removed 5 bases at V and 5 bases at J, with 25 bases between. CDR3 sequence: CASSPFHGRTGVDEQYF. CDR3 nucleotide sequence: TGTGCCAGCAGCCCATTCCACGGACGGACGGGGGTCGACGAGCAGTACTTC.

The chain employs TRBV4-3 and TRBJ1-2; D gene uncertain. This CDR3 spans 14 amino acids. V was clipped by 0 bases and J by 4 bases, with 9 bases between them. Germline CDR1 is LGHNA and CDR2 is YSLEER. DNA of the CDR3: TGCGCCAGCAGCCAAGATACAGCGGGCTATGGCTACACCTTC. This encodes CASSQDTAGYGYTF.

The rearrangement joins TRBV28 to TRBJ1-2, with D possibly being TRBD1 (6 bases). From germline, CDR1 is MDHEN and CDR2 SYDVKM. V was pared by 5 bases and J by 5 bases, with 18 bases between. The CDR3 consists of 15 residues. The CDR3 coding sequence is TGTGCCAGCAGTGCCTTCACCGGGGGGCTTTATGGCTACACCTTC. Its protein is CASSAFTGGLYGYTF.

The chain is built from TRBV5-4 and TRBJ2-7, with D possibly matching TRBD2 (5 bases). The CDR3 runs to 14 residues. V dropped 5 bases and J dropped 2 bases, with 14 bases sitting between them. Per the germline V gene, CDR1 is SGHNT and CDR2 is YYREEE (reference sequence). In DNA form, the CDR3 reads TGTGCCAGCAGACCCGCACTAGGACCCTACGAGCAGTACTTC. The encoded protein is CASRPALGPYEQYF.

The CDR3 protein is CASSSSRGDKYNEQFF. The DNA of the CDR3 is TGTGCCAGCAGCTCCTCCCGAGGGGACAAGTACAATGAGCAGTTCTTC. The chain uses TRBV11-2 and TRBJ2-1; tentatively, D is TRBD1 (6 bases). The germline V gene encodes CDR1 SGHAT and CDR2 FQNNGV. The CDR3 has 16 residues. V was clipped by 4 bases and J by 4 bases, with 17 bases between them. Combining the CDR3 with reference TRBV11-2 and TRBJ2-1 gives the whole variable domain EAGVAQSPRYKIIEKRQSVAFWCNPISGHATLYWYQQILGQGPKLLIQFQNNGVVDDSQLPKDRFSAERLKGVDSTLKIQPAKLEDSAVYLCASSSSRGDKYNEQFFGPGTRLTVL.

The rearrangement links TRBV6-1 to TRBJ1-5, with 8 bases lining up with TRBD1. V was pared by 0 bases and J by 5 bases, with 3 bases of the junction left unmatched. Per the germline V gene, CDR1 is MNHNS and CDR2 is SASEGT. This CDR3 is built from 15 residues. Here the CDR3 DNA reads TGTGCCAGCAGTGAAGCTGACAGGGGCCATCAGCCCCAGCATTTT. This codes for CASSEADRGHQPQHF.

The rearrangement links TRBV7-2 to TRBJ1-2; 11 bases match TRBD1. The junction had 5 bases not matched to a gene; V was cut back by 2 bases and J by 6 bases. The CDR3 loop spans 15 amino acids. CDR1 and CDR2 from the germline V gene are SGHTA and FQGNSA. The CDR3 DNA reads as TGTGCCAGCAGCTTACCCGGACAGGGGGCTCATGGCTACACCTTC. Amino acids: CASSLPGQGAHGYTF.

The chain couples TRBV5-6 to TRBJ1-1; D gene uncertain. The CDR3 length is 12 residues. Germline CDR1 reads SGHDT; CDR2 reads YYEEEE. V was clipped by 1 base and J by 5 bases, with 6 bases between them. CDR3 in amino acids: CASSLWHTEAFF. The DNA for the CDR3 is TGTGCCAGCAGCTTGTGGCATACTGAAGCTTTCTTT.

The V gene is TRBV6-5, the J gene TRBJ2-1; the match to TRBD1 covers 9 bases. The CDR3 contains 15 residues. Germline V CDR1 and CDR2: MNHEY, SVGAGI. J lost 2 bases, V lost 6 bases, and 5 bases had no gene match. In DNA, the CDR3 is TGTGCCAGCAGGCAACAGGGGGCCGCCTACAATGAGCAGTTCTTC. Amino acids: CASRQQGAAYNEQFF.

The chain is built from TRBV9 and TRBJ1-2; tentative D call: TRBD1 (5 bases). V lost 1 base to trimming and J lost 5 bases, with 18 bases between them. Germline V gene sequence: CDR1 SGDLS, CDR2 YYNGEE. The CDR3 totals 16 residues. The CDR3 region is CASSVSLAGRYYGYTF. For the CDR3, the DNA is TGTGCCAGCAGCGTAAGCCTGGCAGGGCGATATTATGGCTACACCTTC.

Here the CDR3 reads CATGRELTDTQYF. In DNA form, the CDR3 reads TGTGCCACCGGTCGGGAGCTCACAGATACGCAGTATTTT. The chain links TRBV19 to TRBJ2-3; maybe TRBD2 (6 bases). Germline V gives CDR1 LNHDA, CDR2 SQIVND (reference sequence). The CDR3 spans 13 residues. Trimming removed 10 bases from V and 2 bases from J, with 13 bases in between.

This chain uses TRBV11-2 with TRBJ2-7, with TRBD1 matching 11 bases. The CDR3 is made up of 15 amino acids. The trim removed 5 bases at V and 1 base at J, leaving 4 bases unmatched. The V gene's germline CDR1 is SGHAT and CDR2 FQNNGV. The CDR3 region is CASSLGTGGSYEQYF. In DNA form, the CDR3 reads TGTGCCAGCAGCCTCGGGACAGGGGGATCCTACGAGCAGTACTTC. The full variable domain, in which reference TRBV11-2 and TRBJ2-7 provide the parts outside the CDR3, is EAGVAQSPRYKIIEKRQSVAFWCNPISGHATLYWYQQILGQGPKLLIQFQNNGVVDDSQLPKDRFSAERLKGVDSTLKIQPAKLEDSAVYLCASSLGTGGSYEQYFGPGTRLTVT.

This clone ranks as medium-sized. The chain has TRBV7-9 and TRBJ2-7; D is possibly TRBD2 (6 bases). V was cut by 5 bases and J by 2 bases, with 13 bases left in between. Looked up from germline, CDR1 is SEHNR and CDR2 is FQNEAQ (reference sequence). The CDR3 totals 14 residues. The CDR3 sequence: CASSPERAAYEQYF. In DNA form, the CDR3 reads TGTGCCAGCAGCCCGGAGCGGGCTGCCTACGAGCAGTACTTC.

There are many counts of this clone. This sequence joins TRBV19 and TRBJ2-1; the D gene is possibly TRBD2 (6 bases). Per germline, CDR1 LNHDA and CDR2 SQIVND (reference sequence). The V gene lost 0 bases and the J gene lost 4 bases, with 13 bases spanning the gap. The CDR3 extends over 16 amino acids. Written as DNA, the CDR3 is TGTGCCAGTAGTATAGATCCGGGGCGGGGTTACAATGAGCAGTTCTTC. This gives the protein CASSIDPGRGYNEQFF.

V and J are TRBV19 and TRBJ2-5; no reliable D call. V lost 5 bases, J lost 5 bases, and 9 bases lay in between. CDR1 is LNHDA and CDR2 is SQIVND in the germline V gene (reference sequence). CDR3 size: 12 residues. For the CDR3, the DNA is TGTGCCAGTAGTTCCGTCCCGGAGACCCAGTACTTC. Its protein product is CASSSVPETQYF.

V is TRBV29-1 and J is TRBJ1-5; TRBD1 aligns across 9 bases. The CDR3 covers 13 residues. V shed 6 bases and J 11 bases; nucleotides not matched to a gene: 11. From germline, CDR1 is SQVTM and CDR2 ANQGSEA. CDR3 nucleotides: TGCAGCGTGGGCACGACAGGGGGAGGGTCCCAGCATTTT. The encoded protein is CSVGTTGGGSQHF.

The chain employs TRBV30 and TRBJ2-2, with D perhaps matching TRBD1 (6 bases). V was shortened by 4 bases and J by 6 bases, with 12 bases between the two germline ends. The CDR3 has 13 residues. CDR1 is GTSNPN, CDR2 SVGIG, per germline (reference sequence). The chain's CDR3 is CAWTPGVAGELFF. In DNA form, the CDR3 reads TGTGCCTGGACCCCAGGGGTGGCCGGGGAGCTGTTTTTT.

This chain joins TRBV9 and TRBJ1-4; a possible D gene is TRBD1 (5 bases). Germline V CDR1 and CDR2: SGDLS, YYNGEE. The CDR3 is made up of 18 amino acids. The V gene lost 3 bases and the J gene lost 0 bases, with 18 bases spanning the gap. CDR3 nucleotide sequence: TGTGCCAGCAGCGCCCCGACAGAGGAAGAGACAACTAATGAAAAACTGTTTTTT. Translation: CASSAPTEEETTNEKLFF.

This clone was found a few times. V and J are TRBV18 and TRBJ2-2, with D possibly being TRBD2 (5 bases). V lost 3 bases, J lost 8 bases, and 10 bases lay in between. Looked up from germline, CDR1 is KGHSH and CDR2 is LQKENI. CDR3 size: 13 residues. The CDR3 here is CASSPPGGGELFF. The CDR3 nucleotides read TGTGCCAGCTCACCGCCAGGCGGGGGGGAGCTGTTTTTT.

The V call is TRBV5-1, the J call TRBJ1-2, with D tentatively TRBD1 (5 bases). Germline CDR1 and CDR2: SGHRS and YFSETQ. The V gene lost 4 bases and the J gene lost 8 bases, with 15 bases spanning the gap. There are 13 residues in the CDR3. The CDR3 here is CASSPGLERGYTF. In DNA, the CDR3 is TGCGCCAGCAGCCCGGGACTGGAGAGAGGCTACACCTTC. Combining the CDR3 with reference TRBV5-1 and TRBJ1-2 gives the whole variable domain KAGVTQTPRYLIKTRGQQVTLSCSPISGHRSVSWYQQTPGQGLQFLFEYFSETQRNKGNFPGRFSGRQFSNSRSEMNVSTLELGDSALYLCASSPGLERGYTFGSGTRLTVV.

The chain combines TRBV11-3 with TRBJ2-2; TRBD2 matches 9 bases. CDR1 is SGHNT and CDR2 is YENEEA in the germline V gene. V lost 2 bases, J lost 3 bases, and 4 bases stayed unmatched. This CDR3 region has 16 residues. CDR3 sequence (DNA): TGTGCCAGCAGCTTACTAGCGGGAACAGACACCGGGGAGCTGTTTTTT. It codes for CASSLLAGTDTGELFF.

The chain joins TRBV6-1 to TRBJ2-7, with D perhaps matching TRBD2 (5 bases). V dropped 4 bases and J dropped 6 bases, with 22 bases sitting between them. The CDR3 runs 16 residues. CDR1 is MNHNS and CDR2 is SASEGT in the germline V gene. Here the CDR3 DNA reads TGTGCCAGCAGTGGCACTAGGGATGCCCTAGTTGGCGAGCAGTACTTC. It codes for CASSGTRDALVGEQYF.

The chain couples TRBV11-2 to TRBJ1-2, with 11 bases lining up with TRBD1. Trimming removed 4 bases from V and 2 bases from J; junction bases left unmatched: 9. This CDR3 region has 17 residues. Per the germline V gene, CDR1 is SGHAT and CDR2 is FQNNGV. For the CDR3, the DNA is TGTGCCAGCAGCTCCCCCGGGGGGACAGGGGGGAACTATGGCTACACCTTC. Residues: CASSSPGGTGGNYGYTF.

The rearrangement links TRBV2 to TRBJ1-2, with a tentative D call TRBD1 (6 bases). Germline V gene sequence: CDR1 SNHLY, CDR2 FYNNEI. Trimming took 4 bases from V and 8 from J, leaving 17 bases between them. The CDR3 is 14 residues long. CDR3 loop: CASSVDSSFGGYTF. In DNA, the CDR3 is TGTGCCAGCAGTGTGGACAGCTCCTTCGGGGGCTACACCTTC.

This clone was seen a handful of times. The chain carries TRBV7-3 and TRBJ2-1; D possibly corresponds to TRBD2 (6 bases). V was cut by 6 bases and J by 11 bases, with 20 bases left in between. Germline V gene sequence: CDR1 SGHTA, CDR2 FQGTGA. This CDR3 spans 14 amino acids. CDR3 residues: CASSQGGGAGQQFF. The DNA of the CDR3 is TGTGCCAGCAGTCAGGGAGGTGGGGCCGGTCAGCAGTTCTTC.

This chain links TRBV9 with TRBJ1-2, with TRBD1 identical over 8 bases. With V trimmed by 1 base and J by 6 bases, 8 bases remained unmatched. This CDR3 spans 15 amino acids. Per the germline V gene, CDR1 is SGDLS and CDR2 is YYNGEE. The CDR3 coding sequence is TGTGCCAGCAGCGTACAGGGGGCGGGATATGATGGCTACACCTTC. Residues: CASSVQGAGYDGYTF.

The chain recombines TRBV7-2 with TRBJ1-4, with 9 bases that match TRBD1. The V segment lost 4 bases and the J segment 8 bases; nucleotides outside the gene matches: 11. The length of the CDR3 is 16 residues. Per the germline V gene, CDR1 is SGHTA and CDR2 is FQGNSA. CDR3 amino acids: CASSSGNRGRGEKLFF. The DNA for the CDR3 is TGTGCCAGCAGCTCGGGAAACAGGGGGCGGGGAGAAAAACTGTTTTTT.

The V gene is TRBV10-3, the J gene TRBJ2-7, with TRBD2 matching 10 bases. The germline V gene encodes CDR1 ENHRY and CDR2 SYGVKD. The CDR3 is 15 amino acids. V dropped 6 bases and J dropped 3; count of bases not matched to a gene: 8. The CDR3 DNA reads TGTGCCATCAGAGAGGGACTAGCGCTAATCTACGAGCAGTACTTC. It is translated as CAIREGLALIYEQYF.

This clone occurred a few times. This sequence joins TRBV19 and TRBJ1-4; 9 bases align to TRBD1. With 5 bases clipped from V and 4 bases from J, the junction kept 5 bases outside the gene matches. The CDR3 totals 15 residues. Germline V gene data show CDR1 as LNHDA and CDR2 as SQIVND (reference sequence). CDR3 bases: TGTGCCAGTAGTCTCCGGGACAGGGTTAATGAAAAACTGTTTTTT. Amino acids: CASSLRDRVNEKLFF.